What follows are 18 T cell receptor beta chains derived from one specimen sequenced in a study of cytomegalovirus exposure and HLA in healthy donors. Profiling relied on immunoSEQ multiplex PCR, and the TCRdb table lists in-frame clones only, not all of them. The sample consists of around 150,000 clones, almost 90% of them appearing once. The sequencing sample was made of PBMCs. The receptors stem from a woman aged 18 to 35 in good health and CMV-seropositive.

J is TRBJ2-5 and V is TRBV5-4, with TRBD2 identical over 12 bases. J lost 5 bases, V lost 3 bases, and 8 bases had no gene match. This CDR3 is 16 amino acids long. Germline V gene lookup returns CDR1 SGHNT and CDR2 YYREEE (reference sequence). This chain's CDR3 is CASSSTTSGGWETQYF. Written as DNA, the CDR3 is TGTGCCAGCAGCTCAACGACTAGCGGGGGATGGGAGACCCAGTACTTC.

The rearrangement uses TRBV28 and TRBJ2-7; 9 positions agree with TRBD1. CDR1 is MDHEN and CDR2 is SYDVKM in the germline V gene. Losses at the gene ends were 4 bases for V and 1 base for J; bases not matched to a gene: 5. This CDR3 is built from 15 residues. CDR3 residues: CASSSRDRVSYEQYF. The CDR3 bases are TGTGCCAGCAGTTCCAGGGACAGGGTATCCTACGAGCAGTACTTC.

The chain has TRBV7-9 and TRBJ2-1, with D unresolved. Deletions cut 3 bases from V and 8 bases from J, with 5 bases between. The CDR3 has 11 residues. Germline CDR1 SEHNR, CDR2 FQNEAQ (reference sequence). CDR3 sequence: CASSLGDEQFF. In DNA form, the CDR3 reads TGTGCCAGCAGCTTGGGCGATGAGCAGTTCTTC.

This chain connects TRBV28 to TRBJ1-5; TRBD1 agrees at 7 bases. V lost 6 bases, J lost 1 base, and 6 bases stayed unmatched. The CDR3 loop spans 15 amino acids. Germline V gene lookup returns CDR1 MDHEN and CDR2 SYDVKM. CDR3: CASSRQGSSNQPQHF. The DNA of the CDR3 is TGTGCCAGCAGCCGACAGGGATCGAGCAATCAGCCCCAGCATTTT.

This clone was seen only once. The rearrangement joins TRBV10-3 to TRBJ2-1; D not resolved. Germline V gives CDR1 ENHRY, CDR2 SYGVKD. This CDR3 is 19 amino acids long. V lost 9 bases, J lost 0 bases, and 27 bases lay in between. The CDR3 protein is CAIRPLYADPENSYNEQFF. The DNA of the CDR3 is TGTGCCATTCGTCCCTTATATGCCGATCCTGAGAACTCCTACAATGAGCAGTTCTTC.

J is TRBJ1-2 and V is TRBV5-4; D gene ambiguous. CDR1 and CDR2 (germline): SGHNT, YYREEE (reference sequence). This CDR3 is built from 15 residues. V dropped 3 bases and J dropped 5 bases, with 17 bases sitting between them. CDR3 DNA: TGTGCCAGCAGCTCGCAACGGCAGACTGGGTATGGCTACACCTTC. It encodes CASSSQRQTGYGYTF.

CDR3 nucleotides: TGTGCCAGCAGCGTGGACAGATTCGGCGGGGAGCTGTTTTTT. Translation gives CASSVDRFGGELFF. This chain links TRBV2 with TRBJ2-2; D might be TRBD1 (6 bases). This CDR3 contains 14 residues. The germline gives CDR1 SNHLY, CDR2 FYNNEI. The V and J ends lost 6 bases and 7 bases respectively, with 15 bases between them.

This clone has a single count. The same CDR3 is also encoded by other DNA sequences in this sample. The gene calls are TRBV2 and TRBJ1-5, with TRBD1 matching over 7 bases. Germline V lookup: CDR1 SNHLY, CDR2 FYNNEI. Trimming took 6 bases from V and 1 from J; bases not matched to a gene: 3. The CDR3 consists of 14 residues. CDR3 nucleotides: TGTGCCAGCAGCGAACAGGGGAGCAATCAGCCCCAGCATTTT. Its translation is CASSEQGSNQPQHF.

The CDR3 DNA is TGCAGCGTTGAATACAGGGACTACGAGCAGTACTTC. It is translated as CSVEYRDYEQYF. This chain joins TRBV29-1 and TRBJ2-7; a weak D match, TRBD1 (6 bases). CDR1 and CDR2 (germline): SQVTM, ANQGSEA. This CDR3 is built from 12 residues. Trimming stripped 2 bases from V and 3 bases from J, with 8 bases between.

The chain recombines TRBV11-3 with TRBJ2-1; D is perhaps TRBD2 (6 bases). CDR3 size: 15 residues. Germline assignment: CDR1 SGHNT and CDR2 YENEEA. The V gene lost 2 bases and the J gene lost 5 bases, with 13 bases spanning the gap. In nucleotides, the CDR3 is TGTGCCAGCAGCTTAAGAGCTAGCGCGAACAATGAGCAGTTCTTC. Protein sequence: CASSLRASANNEQFF.

The chain has TRBV28 and TRBJ2-2, with unresolved D. Trimming left V 3 bases short and J 6 bases short, with 11 bases between. The CDR3 spans 14 residues. The germline gives CDR1 MDHEN, CDR2 SYDVKM. Here the CDR3 DNA reads TGTGCCAGCAGTTTGGGCCTCCGAGCCGGGGAGCTGTTTTTT. Amino acid sequence: CASSLGLRAGELFF.

The rearrangement links TRBV5-3 to TRBJ1-5; no firm D call. TRBV5-3 is reported as an ORF; its role is uncertain. This CDR3 contains 12 residues. V was trimmed by 4 bases and J by 5 bases, leaving 7 bases between them. The CDR3 nucleotides read TGTGCCAGAAGCCGGGGTGATCAGCCCCAGCATTTT. This encodes CARSRGDQPQHF.

The chain is built from TRBV4-1 and TRBJ1-2, with 9 bases lining up with TRBD1. Germline-derived CDR1 and CDR2 are MGHRA and YSYEKL. After removal of 1 base from V and 4 bases from J, the junction contained 7 bases not matched to a gene. The CDR3 loop spans 16 amino acids. The DNA of the CDR3 is TGCGCCAGCAGCCAAGGGCAGGACAGGGGTGGCTATGGCTACACCTTC. Translation gives CASSQGQDRGGYGYTF.

This chain links TRBV5-1 with TRBJ2-3; 7 nucleotides match TRBD2. The ends lost 0 bases at V and 1 base at J; junction bases unmatched: 8. This CDR3 is 17 amino acids long. Germline V lookup: CDR1 SGHRS, CDR2 YFSETQ. The CDR3 sequence: CASSLGPARGGTDTQYF. The DNA of the CDR3 is TGCGCCAGCAGCTTGGGCCCCGCACGGGGGGGCACAGATACGCAGTATTTT.

V usage is TRBV5-1 and J usage is TRBJ2-2; tentative D call: TRBD2 (6 bases). This CDR3 spans 17 amino acids. The ends were cut back, 1 base at V and 10 bases at J, with 23 bases in the middle. In germline, CDR1 is SGHRS, CDR2 YFSETQ. The CDR3 region is CASSLLGGSYGVQELFF. The CDR3 bases are TGCGCCAGCAGCTTGCTCGGGGGTTCTTACGGGGTACAGGAGCTGTTTTTT. Drawing the rest from reference TRBV5-1 and TRBJ2-2, the complete variable domain is KAGVTQTPRYLIKTRGQQVTLSCSPISGHRSVSWYQQTPGQGLQFLFEYFSETQRNKGNFPGRFSGRQFSNSRSEMNVSTLELGDSALYLCASSLLGGSYGVQELFFGEGSRLTVL.

Here the CDR3 reads CASSPPGNTIYF. For the CDR3, the DNA is TGTGCCAGCAGCCCCCCGGGAAACACCATATATTTT. The V and J genes are TRBV28 and TRBJ1-3; no clear D gene. The CDR3 is 12 residues long. Germline V gene sequence: CDR1 MDHEN, CDR2 SYDVKM. The V and J ends lost 6 bases and 4 bases respectively, with 7 bases between them.

The CDR3 region has the DNA TGTGCCAGCAGCTTAGTTGGCAGGGTAAATTCACCCCTCCACTTT. Its translation: CASSLVGRVNSPLHF. The genes are TRBV5-4 and TRBJ1-6; D possibly corresponds to TRBD1 (5 bases). In germline, CDR1 is SGHNT, CDR2 YYREEE (reference sequence). This CDR3 contains 15 residues. V lost 2 bases and J 7 bases, leaving 13 bases between the germline ends.

The chain uses TRBV4-2 and TRBJ2-7, with 8 nucleotides matching TRBD1. This CDR3 has 16 amino acids. Trimming at V came to 3 bases and at J to 1 base, leaving 8 bases not matched to a gene. Germline assignment: CDR1 LGHNA and CDR2 YNFKEQ. The CDR3 is CASSHLSGTGSYEQYF. CDR3 bases: TGTGCCAGCAGCCATCTGTCCGGGACAGGATCCTACGAGCAGTACTTC.